The present T cell receptor (beta chain) was sequenced within a study of cytomegalovirus exposure and HLA in healthy donors. Turning to this clone: The antigen remains unidentified.

Whole-study results and caveats: Earlier analysis found most TCR beta V segments productive about 90% or about 30% of the time. A later analysis by the authors found several of the most significant clusters apparently linked to common viral pathogens. In a later analysis, a missense DCLRE1C variant was linked to TCR beta V- and J-gene trimming.

The PCR had 60 Vbeta and 13 Jbeta primers. Authors' methods: In a later analysis, the count reached some 83 million unique TCR beta chains, with roughly 12 million shared. Assay used: immunoSEQ multiplex PCR; TCRdb lists only in-frame clones, some missing. V, J and clone size are those of that table, while D and trimming were read from the DNA. The sample includes about 130,000 clones, roughly 72% of them seen just once. Sequencing was performed on PBMCs. The TCR was taken from a woman aged 45-60 years in good health and CMV-seronegative.

Here the CDR3 reads CAWSAQGSYQETQYF. The CDR3 nucleotides read TGTGCCTGGAGTGCACAGGGATCGTACCAAGAGACCCAGTACTTC. The V and J genes are TRBV30 and TRBJ2-5; D possibly corresponds to TRBD1 (6 bases). Trimming cost V 1 base and J 0 bases, with 12 bases left between them. Germline loops: CDR1 GTSNPN, CDR2 SVGIG (reference sequence). The CDR3 length is 15 residues.